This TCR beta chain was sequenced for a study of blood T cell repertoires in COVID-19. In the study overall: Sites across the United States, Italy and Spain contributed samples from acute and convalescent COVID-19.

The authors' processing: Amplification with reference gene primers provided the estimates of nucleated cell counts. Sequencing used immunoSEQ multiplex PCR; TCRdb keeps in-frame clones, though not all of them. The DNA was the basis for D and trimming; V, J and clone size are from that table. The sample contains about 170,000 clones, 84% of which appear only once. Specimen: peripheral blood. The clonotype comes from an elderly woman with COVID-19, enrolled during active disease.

The CDR3 is CASSLDRGYTF. In DNA, the CDR3 is TGTGCCAGCAGCCTCGACAGGGGCTACACCTTC. The chain joins TRBV6-6 to TRBJ1-2, with D perhaps TRBD1 (6 bases). Germline V gene data show CDR1 as MNHNY and CDR2 as SVGAGI (reference sequence). The CDR3 has 11 residues. V was trimmed by 6 bases and J by 8 bases, leaving 10 bases between them.